This T cell receptor (beta chain) was recorded in a study of radiation and T cells in renal cell carcinoma. Sequenced by immunoSEQ multiplex PCR; TCRdb stores in-frame clones only, minus some. The sample shows 95,000 or so clones, about 88% of them seen only once. For this clone: Antigen unknown.

General study findings and limits: Top tumor clonotypes rose in blood 2 weeks post-radiation, then contracted. No pretreatment tumor biopsies were available for baseline clonotypes.

Time point described: baseline pretreatment blood. Treatment: 15 Gy SBRT to primary tumor, nephrectomy 4 weeks later. Sequenced here: blood, sampled from a patient whose treatment included radiotherapy and nephrectomy. The sequence was obtained from a man in his fifties or sixties with renal cell carcinoma.

The CDR3 is CASSSQRGSEAFF. As DNA, the CDR3 is TGTGCCAGCAGCTCACAGCGGGGCTCTGAAGCTTTCTTT. J is TRBJ1-1 and V is TRBV27, with D possibly TRBD1 on 5 matching bases. Trimming shortened V by 6 bases and J by 6 bases, and 14 bases separated the two germline ends. The CDR3 sequence is 13 residues long. Per germline, CDR1 MNHEY and CDR2 SMNVEV (reference sequence).